These 28 T cell receptor beta chains originate from one sample sequenced in a study of T cells in women clearing cervical HPV infection. Repertoires were generated with immunoSEQ multiplex PCR, while TCRdb's copy carries only in-frame clones and drops some. The sample has about 27,000 clones; the top ten hold 20% to 25%. The sequenced sample was blood buffy coat. The origin of the receptors is a woman between 18 and 75 years old with a cervical HPV16 infection that either progressed to CIN3+ or cleared (not recorded which).

CDR3 loop: CASSINGGGETQYF. Incomplete CDR3 DNA: TGTGCCAGTAGTATAAATGGAGGGGGAGAGACC. J is TRBJ2-5 and V is TRBV19; D possibly uses TRBD1 or TRBD2 (6 bases each). The CDR3 end falls 3 residues outside the read, so it is completed with the germline J gene. Trimming left V 2 bases short and J 4 bases short, with 11 bases between. Germline V gene lookup returns CDR1 LNHDA and CDR2 SQIVND (reference sequence). This CDR3 is built from 14 residues. The full variable domain, rest sourced from reference TRBV19 and TRBJ2-5, is DGGITQSPKYLFRKEGQNVTLSCEQNLNHDAMYWYRQDPGQGLRLIYYSQIVNDFQKGDIAEGYSVSREKKESFPLTVTSAQKNPTAFYLCASSINGGGETQYFGPGTRLLVL.

As for this clone: Read coverage stops 3 residues before the CDR3 terminus; the germline J gene supplies the remainder. The chain is built from TRBV9 and TRBJ2-1; 7 nucleotides match TRBD2. CDR1 and CDR2 from the germline V gene are SGDLS and YYNGEE. This CDR3 is built from 17 residues. Germline trimming cut 0 bases from V and 1 base from J; bases unmatched to any gene: 7. The CDR3: CASSVAAGAPSYNEQFF. Incomplete CDR3 DNA: TGTGCCAGCAGCGTAGCGGCGGGAGCCCCTTCCTACAATGAG.

Points on this clone: The read terminates 3 residues ahead of where the CDR3 ends, so the germline J gene completes it. The V and J genes are TRBV5-6 and TRBJ1-2, with a possible D match to TRBD1 (6 bases). The CDR3 length is 13 residues. CDR1 and CDR2 from the germline V gene are SGHDT and YYEEEE. V dropped 5 bases and J dropped 3 bases, with 11 bases sitting between them. The CDR3: CASRVQGYYGYTF. CDR3 DNA, as far as it was read: TGTGCCAGCAGAGTGCAGGGGTACTATGGC.

As to this clone: The sequenced fragment ends 3 residues before the CDR3 boundary, so the rest is inferred from the germline J gene. This sequence joins TRBV19 and TRBJ1-2, with D perhaps matching TRBD1 (5 bases). Germline V gene sequence: CDR1 LNHDA, CDR2 SQIVND (reference sequence). Trimming removed 4 bases from V and 0 bases from J, with 18 bases in between. The CDR3 length is 17 residues. The part of the CDR3 DNA that was read is TGTGCCAGTAGTAGAGGGCAGGGATTAACCACTAACTATGGC. It encodes CASSRGQGLTTNYG. The full CDR3 is CASSRGQGLTTNYGYTF. Complete variable domain (other parts from reference TRBV19 and TRBJ1-2): DGGITQSPKYLFRKEGQNVTLSCEQNLNHDAMYWYRQDPGQGLRLIYYSQIVNDFQKGDIAEGYSVSREKKESFPLTVTSAQKNPTAFYLCASSRGQGLTTNYGYTFGSGTRLTVV.

Of note for this clone: The read comes to an end 3 residues before the CDR3 does, leaving the germline J gene to fill in the end. J is TRBJ2-7 and V is TRBV11-2, with D perhaps matching TRBD2 (6 bases). The V end lost 4 bases, the J end lost 0 bases, and 13 bases lay between the germline ends. The CDR3 covers 15 residues. Germline CDR1 SGHAT, CDR2 FQNNGV. The sequenced CDR3 bases are TGTGCCAGCAGCTCAACGTTGGGGGGCTCCTACGAG. It translates to CASSSTLGGSYE. The whole CDR3 protein reads CASSSTLGGSYEQYF.

As concerns this clone: The read ends 3 residues shy of where the CDR3 ends; the end is completed using the germline J gene. This chain joins TRBV5-5 and TRBJ2-7, with 7 bases matching TRBD2. This CDR3 is 15 amino acids long. The J segment lost 1 base and the V segment lost 2 bases, leaving 6 bases of the junction unmatched. CDR1 and CDR2 from the germline V gene are SGHKS and YYEKEE (reference sequence). CDR3 in amino acids: CASSFGGGGSYEQYF. CDR3 DNA, as far as it was read: TGTGCCAGCAGCTTTGGTGGGGGGGGTTCCTACGAG.

On this clone itself: The read comes to an end 3 residues before the CDR3 does, leaving the germline J gene to fill in the end. The chain combines TRBV5-1 with TRBJ2-7; no clear D. In germline, CDR1 is SGHRS, CDR2 YFSETQ. This CDR3 region has 14 residues. Trimming shortened V by 1 base and J by 0 bases, and 8 bases separated the two germline ends. The CDR3 region is CASSLMTHSYEQYF. Partial CDR3 DNA: TGCGCCAGCAGCTTGATGACACACTCCTACGAG.

A word on this clone: The read terminates 3 residues ahead of where the CDR3 ends, so the germline J gene completes it. The V gene is TRBV5-1, the J gene TRBJ1-1; D ambiguous. Trimming stripped 0 bases from V and 2 bases from J, with 8 bases between. CDR3 size: 14 residues. Germline V gives CDR1 SGHRS, CDR2 YFSETQ. The CDR3 loop is CASSLAPVNTEAFF. The part of the CDR3 DNA that was read is TGCGCCAGCAGCTTGGCACCAGTCAACACTGAA.

Concerning this clone itself: The DNA ends 3 residues before the CDR3 does, and the rest of the CDR3 is filled in from the germline J gene. The chain combines TRBV19 with TRBJ1-6; 8 nucleotides agree with TRBD1. V gave up 6 bases and J gave up 8 bases; unmatched junction bases: 9. The CDR3 runs to 15 residues. CDR1 is LNHDA and CDR2 is SQIVND in the germline V gene (reference sequence). The part of the CDR3 DNA that was read is TGTGCCAGTAGGACCCCGGACAGGGCGCATTCACCC. Protein sequence: CASRTPDRAHSP. The entire CDR3 is CASRTPDRAHSPLHF.

For this clone: Coverage ceases 3 residues before the CDR3 finishes, and the germline J gene fills in the end. This rearrangement joins TRBV4-1 to TRBJ2-3; tentatively, D is TRBD2 (5 bases). Germline V CDR1 and CDR2: MGHRA, YSYEKL. The V end was cut by 2 bases, the J end by 2 bases, with 8 bases between. The CDR3 runs to 14 residues. Partial CDR3 DNA: TGCGCCAGCAGCCAACTAGCACTCACAGATACG. Its protein is CASSQLALTDT. In full, the CDR3 reads CASSQLALTDTQYF.

Points on this clone: The sequence runs out 3 residues before the end of the CDR3; the remainder is reconstructed from the germline J gene. The chain uses TRBV7-2 and TRBJ2-1, with 12 bases aligning to TRBD2. After removal of 4 bases from V and 8 bases from J, the junction contained 3 bases not matched to a gene. CDR3 size: 14 residues. CDR1 is SGHTA and CDR2 is FQGNSA in the germline V gene. CDR3 DNA (partial): TGTGCCAGCAGCTACACTAGCGGGAGGTATGAG. Residues: CASSYTSGRYE. The entire CDR3 protein is CASSYTSGRYEQFF.

Turning to this clone: The read ends 3 residues shy of where the CDR3 ends; the end is completed using the germline J gene. The V gene is TRBV12-3 or TRBV12-4, the J gene TRBJ2-4, with TRBD1 identical over 8 bases. Trimming cost V 5 bases and J 1 base; bases outside gene matches: 13. The CDR3 has 18 amino acids. The DNA read from the CDR3 is TGTGCCAGCAGTCCAGTCCGGACAGGGCGAGGGGCCAAAAACATT. It encodes CASSPVRTGRGAKNI. The entire CDR3 sequence reads CASSPVRTGRGAKNIQYF.

As regards this clone: The CDR3 end falls 3 residues outside the read, so it is completed with the germline J gene. The chain combines TRBV30 with TRBJ2-2, with D possibly being TRBD2 (6 bases). The germline gives CDR1 GTSNPN, CDR2 SVGIG (reference sequence). The CDR3 is 15 residues long. This CDR3 reads CAWSGGTDFNEKLFF. The DNA read from the CDR3 is TGTGCCTGGAGCGGCGGGACTGACTTTAATGAAAAG.

To note about this clone: The missing CDR3 end, 3 residues past where the read stops, is filled in from the germline J gene. V is TRBV30 and J is TRBJ2-1; D possibly corresponds to TRBD1 (5 bases). This CDR3 is 13 amino acids long. Trimming cost V 4 bases and J 0 bases, with 7 bases left between them. The germline CDR1 and CDR2 sequences are GTSNPN and SVGIG (reference sequence). The CDR3 sequence is CAWTRDSYNEQFF. The CDR3 DNA, read in part, is TGTGCCTGGACCAGGGACTCCTACAATGAG.

Worth noting for this clone: The read comes to an end 3 residues before the CDR3 does, leaving the germline J gene to fill in the end. The chain couples TRBV6-1 to TRBJ1-1, with D possibly matching TRBD1 (6 bases). The CDR3 is made up of 14 amino acids. Trimming shortened V by 2 bases and J by 4 bases, and 11 bases separated the two germline ends. Germline V lookup: CDR1 MNHNS, CDR2 SASEGT. The DNA read from the CDR3 is TGTGCCAGCAGTGAAAGGGGGTGGCTCACTGAA. Its translation is CASSERGWLTE. The CDR3 as a whole reads CASSERGWLTEAFF.

About this clone itself: The CDR3 end lies 3 residues beyond the end of the read and is filled in from the germline J gene. This chain joins TRBV7-2 and TRBJ2-4; no firm D call. The CDR3 covers 11 residues. Germline V gene lookup returns CDR1 SGHTA and CDR2 FQGNSA. CDR3 in amino acids: CASSARYGQYF. Incomplete CDR3 DNA: TGTGCCAGCAGCGCACGCTATGGT.

Regarding this clone: The read ends 3 residues early relative to the CDR3; the germline J gene fills the gap. V is TRBV20-1 and J is TRBJ1-2, with unresolved D. CDR3 length equals 13 residues. V lost 0 bases to trimming and J lost 1 base, with 6 bases between them. Germline V gene data show CDR1 as DFQATT and CDR2 as SNEGSKA (reference sequence). CDR3: CSARDLVNYGYTF. CDR3 bases read: TGCAGTGCTAGAGATTTAGTTAACTATGGC.

Points on this clone: The CDR3 extends 3 residues past the end of the read, so its final part is completed from the germline J gene. The chain links TRBV11-2 to TRBJ2-1, with 13 bases matching TRBD2. CDR1 and CDR2 from the germline V gene are SGHAT and FQNNGV. After removal of 1 base from V and 7 bases from J, the junction contained 1 base not matched to a gene. This CDR3 spans 15 amino acids. This CDR3 reads CASSLVLAGGNEQFF. The DNA read from the CDR3 is TGTGCCAGCAGCTTAGTACTAGCGGGAGGGAATGAG.

Notes on this clone: The CDR3 end is not reached by the read, which stops 3 residues before it; the germline J gene fills it in. The V call is TRBV2, the J call TRBJ2-7; 10 bases map to TRBD2. Trimming removed 8 bases from V and 3 bases from J; junction bases left unmatched: 7. The CDR3 loop spans 14 amino acids. Germline CDR1 and CDR2: SNHLY and FYNNEI. CDR3 bases read: TGTGCCAGCCAGAGGGCTAGCGGGAGCTACGAG. Encoded protein: CASQRASGSYE. The full CDR3 reads CASQRASGSYEQYF.

With regard to this clone: Read sequence stops 3 residues before the CDR3 end, and the germline J gene provides the missing end. The chain has TRBV30 and TRBJ2-7; a weak D match, TRBD1 (6 bases). V lost 2 bases and J lost 5, with 10 bases in between. Germline V gene lookup returns CDR1 GTSNPN and CDR2 SVGIG (reference sequence). CDR3 length: 12 amino acids. Incomplete CDR3 DNA: TGTGCCTGGAGTTCACAGGGCAACGAG. It is translated as CAWSSQGNE. The complete CDR3 protein is CAWSSQGNEQYF.

Note on this clone: The CDR3 goes on 3 residues after the read ends, and that part is filled in from the germline J gene. The J gene is TRBJ2-2, the V gene TRBV7-7; D is undetermined. The CDR3 extends over 15 amino acids. Germline CDR1 reads SSHAT; CDR2 reads FNYEAQ (reference sequence). V gave up 1 base and J gave up 3 bases, with 9 bases separating them. The CDR3 sequence is CASSLGVSDTGELFF. The CDR3 DNA, read in part, is TGTGCCAGCAGCTTAGGAGTTTCGGACACCGGGGAG.

As to this clone: The observed sequence ends 3 residues before the CDR3 terminus, with the missing tail filled in from the germline J gene. The J gene is TRBJ2-3, the V gene TRBV7-3; D possibly corresponds to TRBD2 (6 bases). The V gene lost 2 bases and the J gene lost 1 base, with 10 bases spanning the gap. CDR3 length: 15 residues. CDR1 SGHTA and CDR2 FQGTGA come from the germline V gene. CDR3 residues: CASSLPGLGTDTQYF. The sequenced part of the CDR3 DNA is TGTGCCAGCAGCTTACCGGGACTGGGCACAGATACG.

Points on this clone: The DNA ends 3 residues before the CDR3 does, and the rest of the CDR3 is filled in from the germline J gene. This rearrangement joins TRBV5-1 to TRBJ2-7, with D perhaps TRBD2 (5 bases). Trimming left V 0 bases short and J 6 bases short, with 16 bases between. Germline V CDR1 and CDR2: SGHRS, YFSETQ. CDR3 size: 15 residues. The CDR3 DNA, read in part, is TGCGCCAGCAGCTTGGCCGCTAGCCCTGCGAGCGAG. This sequence encodes CASSLAASPASE. The whole CDR3 is CASSLAASPASEQYF.

Of note for this clone: The read comes to an end 3 residues before the CDR3 does, leaving the germline J gene to fill in the end. The chain joins TRBV29-1 to TRBJ1-1, with 8 bases aligning to TRBD1. Germline assignment: CDR1 SQVTM and CDR2 ANQGSEA. The CDR3 sequence is 13 residues long. V shed 5 bases, J shed 4 bases, and the junction held 6 bases outside the gene matches. CDR3 bases read: TGCAGCGTTTCTACCAGGGGGCCCACTGAA. Translating it yields CSVSTRGPTE. The whole CDR3 reads CSVSTRGPTEAFF.

To note about this clone: Sequencing ends 3 residues short of the CDR3 end; the germline J gene provides the rest. The chain is built from TRBV18 and TRBJ2-4; D gene unclear. The CDR3 is made up of 14 amino acids. CDR1 KGHSH and CDR2 LQKENI come from the germline V gene. The chain's CDR3 is CASSPDDYNYGQYF. The part of the CDR3 DNA that was read is TGTGCCAGCTCACCAGATGATTATAACTATGGT.

About this clone: Read data end 3 residues before the CDR3 end; the end is taken from the germline J gene. The V call is TRBV11-2, the J call TRBJ2-7, with 9 bases identical to TRBD2. The CDR3 length is 15 residues. The junction had 13 bases not matched to a gene; V was cut back by 7 bases and J by 6 bases. Germline CDR1 reads SGHAT; CDR2 reads FQNNGV. The sequenced CDR3 bases are TGTGCCAGCACTATCCTGGGATCTAGCGGGACCGAG. The encoded protein is CASTILGSSGTE. The full CDR3 reads CASTILGSSGTEQYF.

About this clone: Coverage ceases 3 residues before the CDR3 finishes, and the germline J gene fills in the end. The rearrangement uses TRBV14 and TRBJ1-1; D gene uncertain. The V and J ends lost 4 bases and 2 bases respectively, with 14 bases between them. The CDR3 consists of 15 residues. Germline CDR1 SGHDN, CDR2 FVKESK. The part of the CDR3 DNA that was read is TGTGCCAGCAGCCCCCTGACCACAGCTAACACTGAA. Translation: CASSPLTTANTE. The CDR3 as a whole reads CASSPLTTANTEAFF.

As regards this clone: The CDR3 end lies 3 residues beyond the end of the read and is filled in from the germline J gene. This chain connects TRBV2 to TRBJ2-5; D is undetermined. V lost 3 bases and J 4 bases, leaving 6 bases between the germline ends. Germline V lookup: CDR1 SNHLY, CDR2 FYNNEI. This CDR3 comprises 12 residues. Incomplete CDR3 DNA: TGTGCCAGCAGTGAGGTCAGAGAGACC. As protein: CASSEVRET. Given in full, the CDR3 is CASSEVRETQYF.